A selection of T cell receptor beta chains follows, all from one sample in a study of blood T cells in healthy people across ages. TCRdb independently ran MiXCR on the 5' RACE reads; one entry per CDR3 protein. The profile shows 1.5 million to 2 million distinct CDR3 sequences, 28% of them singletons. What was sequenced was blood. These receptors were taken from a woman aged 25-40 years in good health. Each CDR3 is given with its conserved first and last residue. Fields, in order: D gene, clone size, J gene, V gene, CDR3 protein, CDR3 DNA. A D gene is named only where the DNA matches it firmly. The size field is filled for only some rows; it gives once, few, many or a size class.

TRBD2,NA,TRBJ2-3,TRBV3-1,CASSPTGTSYEDTQYF,TGTGCCAGCAGTCCTACCGGGACTAGCTACGAAGATACGCAGTATTTT
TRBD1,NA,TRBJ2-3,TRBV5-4,CASSSRTGTGTDTQYF,TGTGCCAGCAGCTCACGAACCGGGACAGGCACAGATACGCAGTATTTT
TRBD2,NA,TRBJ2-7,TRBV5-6,CASSARPSGSGGEQYF,TGTGCCAGCAGCGCGCGCCCTAGCGGCTCTGGGGGGGAGCAGTACTTC
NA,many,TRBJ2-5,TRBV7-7,CASSKRGVQETQYF,TGTGCCAGCAGCAAACGGGGCGTCCAAGAGACCCAGTACTTC
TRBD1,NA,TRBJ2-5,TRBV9,CASSVRDRGSHEQYF,TGTGCCAGCAGCGTCAGAGACAGGGGGAGCCATGAGCAGTACTTC
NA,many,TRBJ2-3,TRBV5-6,CASSLLRDITDTQYF,TGTGCCAGCAGCTTGCTACGGGACATCACAGATACGCAGTATTTT
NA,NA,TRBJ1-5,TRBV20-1,CSVPGEDSNQPQHF,TGCAGTGTGCCAGGGGAAGATAGCAATCAGCCCCAGCATTTT
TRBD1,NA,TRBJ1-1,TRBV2,CARHSPGQTNTEAFF,TGTGCCAGACACTCCCCGGGACAGACGAACACTGAAGCTTTCTTT
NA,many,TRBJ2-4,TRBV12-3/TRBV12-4,CASSLKGPGTDIQYF,TGTGCCAGCAGTTTAAAGGGCCCAGGTACCGACATTCAGTACTTC
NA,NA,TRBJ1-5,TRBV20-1,CSAPRRVNQPQHF,TGCAGTGCTCCTAGGCGGGTGAATCAGCCCCAGCATTTT
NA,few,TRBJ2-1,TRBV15,CATSRVVVSYNEQFF,TGTGCCACCAGCAGAGTCGTGGTTTCCTACAATGAGCAGTTCTTC
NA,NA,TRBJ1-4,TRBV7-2,CASSSEQNNEKLFF,TGTGCCAGCTCATCCGAACAGAATAATGAAAAACTGTTTTTT
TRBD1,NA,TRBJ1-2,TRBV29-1,CSARGGGRGPSYGYTF,TGCAGCGCCCGAGGGGGCGGCAGGGGGCCATCCTATGGCTACACCTTC
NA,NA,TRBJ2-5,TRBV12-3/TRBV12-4,CASSLAEQEAQYF,TGTGCCAGCAGTTTAGCGGAACAAGAGGCCCAGTACTTC
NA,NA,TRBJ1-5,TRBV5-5,CASSLDRPNQPRHF,TGTGCCAGCAGCTTGGACAGACCCAATCAGCCCCGGCATTTT
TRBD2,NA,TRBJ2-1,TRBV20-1,CSARDLRTSQETQFF,TGCAGTGCTAGAGATCTGAGGACTAGCCAAGAGACCCAGTTCTTC
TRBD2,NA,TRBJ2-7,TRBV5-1,CASSWGTTNYEQYF,TGCGCCAGCAGCTGGGGGACTACGAACTACGAGCAGTACTTC
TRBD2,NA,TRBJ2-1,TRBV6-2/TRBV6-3,CASSYPAGEGDEQFF,TGTGCCAGCAGTTACCCAGCGGGGGAGGGGGATGAGCAGTTCTTC
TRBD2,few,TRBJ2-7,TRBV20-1,CSARSAGGPYEQYF,TGCAGTGCTCGTTCAGCGGGAGGGCCGTACGAGCAGTACTTC
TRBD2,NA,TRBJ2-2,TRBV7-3,CASSEQGLANTGELFF,TGTGCCAGCAGCGAACAGGGACTAGCTAACACCGGGGAGCTGTTTTTT
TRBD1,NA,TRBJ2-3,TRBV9,CASSSRQGSTDTQYF,TGTGCCAGCAGCTCACGACAGGGAAGCACAGATACGCAGTATTTT
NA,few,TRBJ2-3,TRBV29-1,CSPLIISTDTQYF,TGCAGCCCACTCATAATAAGCACAGATACGCAGTATTTT
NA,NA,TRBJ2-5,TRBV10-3,CAISESTAGTLGETQYF,TGTGCCATCAGTGAGTCGACGGCAGGGACCCTGGGAGAGACCCAGTACTTC
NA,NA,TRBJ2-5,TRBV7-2,CASSLELAIAKTQYF,TGTGCCAGCAGCTTAGAACTAGCAATCGCAAAGACCCAGTACTTC
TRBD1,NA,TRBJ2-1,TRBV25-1,CASSELPSGTGGYNEQFF,TGTGCCAGCAGTGAACTACCGTCCGGGACAGGGGGCTACAATGAGCAGTTCTTC
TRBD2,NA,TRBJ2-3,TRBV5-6,CASSSILAGVFSTDTQYF,TGTGCCAGCAGCTCAATACTAGCGGGGGTCTTTAGCACAGATACGCAGTATTTT
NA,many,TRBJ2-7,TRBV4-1,CASSQTREYEQYF,TGCGCCAGCAGCCAAACCAGGGAGTACGAGCAGTACTTC
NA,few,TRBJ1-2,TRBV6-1,CASRISDNYGYTF,TGTGCCAGCAGAATCTCAGATAACTATGGCTACACCTTC
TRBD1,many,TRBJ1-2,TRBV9,CASSPQRKTDRALPNYGYTF,TGTGCCAGCAGCCCTCAACGCAAGACGGACAGGGCCCTTCCTAACTATGGCTACACCTTC
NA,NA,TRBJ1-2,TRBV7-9,CASSLLAAWGYTF,TGTGCCAGCAGCTTACTGGCAGCCTGGGGCTACACCTTC
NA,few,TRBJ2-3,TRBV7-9,CAYPHGGPNTQYF,TGTGCCTACCCCCACGGGGGTCCCAATACGCAGTATTTT
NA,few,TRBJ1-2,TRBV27,CASSLSNRFYGYTF,TGTGCCAGCAGTTTATCGAACCGCTTCTATGGCTACACCTTC
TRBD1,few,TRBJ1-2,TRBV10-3,CAISEGQGMDGYTF,TGTGCCATCAGTGAGGGACAGGGGATGGATGGCTACACCTTC
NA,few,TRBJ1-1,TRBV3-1,CASSQAWGADTEAFF,TGTGCCAGCAGCCAAGCCTGGGGGGCCGACACTGAAGCTTTCTTT
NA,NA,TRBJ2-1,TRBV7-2,CASSTHSQMIKTSEQFF,TGTGCCAGCAGCACACACAGCCAGATGATTAAAACTTCTGAGCAGTTCTTC
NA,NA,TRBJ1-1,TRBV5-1,CASRGTEGPTEAFF,TGCGCCAGCCGAGGGACCGAGGGTCCCACTGAAGCTTTCTTT
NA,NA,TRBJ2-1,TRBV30,CALGAGVLLYNEQFF,TGTGCCCTAGGGGCAGGGGTCCTCCTTTACAATGAGCAGTTCTTC
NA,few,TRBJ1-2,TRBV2,CASRAGTTYGYTF,TGTGCCAGCAGGGCCGGGACAACTTATGGCTACACCTTC
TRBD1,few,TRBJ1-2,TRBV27,CASSFRQGAGYTF,TGTGCCAGCAGTTTCCGACAGGGGGCTGGCTACACCTTC
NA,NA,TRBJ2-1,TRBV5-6,CASSAGQFSYNEQFF,TGTGCCAGCAGCGCGGGACAGTTCTCCTACAATGAGCAGTTCTTC
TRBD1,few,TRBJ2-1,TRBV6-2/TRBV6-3,CASIRDRGHEQFF,TGTGCCAGCATTAGAGACAGGGGCCATGAGCAGTTCTTC
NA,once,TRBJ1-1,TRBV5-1,CASSLPTGVNTEAFF,TGCGCCAGCAGCTTACCGACAGGCGTGAACACTGAAGCTTTCTTT
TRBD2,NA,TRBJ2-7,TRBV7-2,CASSSGGGAPEHYEQYF,TGTGCCAGCAGCTCCGGGGGAGGGGCGCCGGAACACTACGAGCAGTACTTC